Shown below are 30 T cell receptor beta chains from a single sample sequenced in a study of early T cells in non-severe SARS-CoV-2 infection. TCRdb reprocessed the 5' RACE reads with MiXCR, giving one entry per CDR3 protein. Among fewer than 60,000 distinct CDR3 sequences listed, approximately 9.9% were seen once. Material: whole blood. Receptors were obtained from an adult who was a healthcare worker with PCR-confirmed SARS-CoV-2 infection or an uninfected control (not recorded which).

This clonotype was counted a few times. CDR3 amino acids: CASSQDPAGKETQYF. The CDR3 region has the DNA TGCGCCAGCAGCCAAGATCCGGCAGGGAAAGAGACCCAGTACTTC. The rearrangement uses TRBV4-1 and TRBJ2-5; possible D gene TRBD1, 5 bases. From germline, CDR1 is MGHRA and CDR2 YSYEKL. This CDR3 contains 15 residues. V was shortened by 0 bases and J by 3 bases, with 11 bases between the two germline ends.

This clonotype was counted at least ten times. V is TRBV7-2 and J is TRBJ2-2; TRBD1 aligns across 8 bases. Germline values: CDR1 SGHTA, CDR2 FQGNSA. This CDR3 has 15 residues. J lost 4 bases, V lost 5 bases, and 6 bases had no gene match. The CDR3 sequence is CASSRDRLSTGELFF. In nucleotides, the CDR3 is TGTGCCAGCAGCCGGGACAGGCTTAGCACCGGGGAGCTGTTTTTT.

The chain links TRBV6-2 or TRBV6-3 to TRBJ2-5; D is ambiguous. CDR3 length: 16 residues. Germline V gene sequence: CDR1 MNHEY, CDR2 SVGEGT. V gave up 5 bases and J gave up 3 bases, with 19 bases separating them. The CDR3 region has the DNA TGTGCCAGCAGTCCCCCGAGATCCCGCCTTGAAGAGACCCAGTACTTC. It specifies CASSPPRSRLEETQYF.

The chain carries TRBV7-2 and TRBJ2-2; 8 nucleotides line up with TRBD1. Per germline, CDR1 SGHTA and CDR2 FQGNSA. This CDR3 comprises 16 residues. V was clipped by 4 bases and J by 4 bases; unmatched bases: 8. CDR3 nucleotide sequence: TGTGCCAGCAGCTCCTTTCGACAGGGGAGCACCGGGGAGCTGTTTTTT. It translates to CASSSFRQGSTGELFF. Filled out from reference TRBV7-2 and TRBJ2-2, the complete variable domain reads GAGVSQSPSNKVTEKGKDVELRCDPISGHTALYWYRQSLGQGLEFLIYFQGNSAPDKSGLPSDRFSAERTGGSVSTLTIQRTQQEDSAVYLCASSSFRQGSTGELFFGEGSRLTVL.

The chain has TRBV7-9 and TRBJ1-1; 8 bases agree with TRBD1. The germline CDR1 and CDR2 sequences are SEHNR and FQNEAQ (reference sequence). The CDR3 covers 13 residues. The V segment lost 3 bases and the J segment 11 bases; nucleotides outside the gene matches: 8. The CDR3, as DNA: TGTGCCAGCAGCTTGACAACCGGGACAGGCGCTTTCTTT. Its translation: CASSLTTGTGAFF.

There are many counts of this clonotype. The chain combines TRBV20-1 with TRBJ2-7, with 15 positions matching TRBD2. V trimming: 3 bases; J trimming: 4 bases; junction bases outside the gene matches: 10. The V gene's germline CDR1 is DFQATT and CDR2 SNEGSKA (reference sequence). The CDR3 spans 17 residues. This CDR3 reads CSARSVGTSGRLYEQYF. CDR3 DNA: TGCAGTGCTAGGTCGGTGGGGACTAGCGGGAGGCTGTACGAGCAGTACTTC.

Turning to this clonotype: Here the CDR3 omits its conserved ending phenylalanine or tryptophan, so a read error is the likely source. The chain combines TRBV11-2 with TRBJ2-5, with TRBD2 matching over 14 bases. Germline V gene lookup returns CDR1 SGHAT and CDR2 FQNNGV. J lost 1 base, V lost 5 bases, and 9 bases had no gene match. This CDR3 contains 18 residues. The CDR3 nucleotides read TGTGCCAGCAGCCGGGGCATCGGACTAGCGGGGGGCCAAGAGACCCAGTACTCC. Protein: CASSRGIGLAGGQETQYS.

Many counts were recorded for this clonotype. This chain connects TRBV7-8 to TRBJ1-2; D gene unclear. Between the trimmed V and J ends, which lost 1 base and 7 bases, there was a span of 13 bases. Germline lookup yields CDR1 SGHVS and CDR2 FQNEAQ. This CDR3 has 14 amino acids. DNA of the CDR3: TGTGCCAGCAGCTTAGTCACGATAGGAGCTGGCTACACCTTC. Translating gives CASSLVTIGAGYTF. The full variable domain, in which reference TRBV7-8 and TRBJ1-2 provide the parts outside the CDR3, is GAGVSQSPRYKVAKRGQDVALRCDPISGHVSLFWYQQALGQGPEFLTYFQNEAQLDKSGLPSDRFFAERPEGSVSTLKIQRTQQEDSAVYLCASSLVTIGAGYTFGSGTRLTVV.

The sample holds many counts of this clonotype. This chain connects TRBV19 to TRBJ1-1; no firm D call. Per the germline V gene, CDR1 is LNHDA and CDR2 is SQIVND (reference sequence). The CDR3 runs to 14 residues. Trimming removed 7 bases at V and 3 bases at J, with 15 bases between. CDR3 nucleotide sequence: TGTGCCAGTACGGACGACGTCTTGGACACTGAAGCTTTCTTT. Translated, it gives CASTDDVLDTEAFF.

This clonotype came up a few times. CDR3 DNA: TGTGCCAGCAGCTTCCCAGAGAATAGCGGGGACTATGGCTACACCTTC. As protein: CASSFPENSGDYGYTF. This chain uses TRBV7-9 with TRBJ1-2; D is undetermined. This CDR3 is 16 amino acids long. V lost 3 bases and J 3 bases, leaving 17 bases between the germline ends. Germline CDR1 is SEHNR and CDR2 is FQNEAQ (reference sequence).

The gene calls are TRBV7-3 and TRBJ2-5; D may be TRBD1 or TRBD2 (5 bases each). Germline V gene sequence: CDR1 SGHTA, CDR2 FQGTGA. V lost 5 bases and J 5 bases, leaving 21 bases between the germline ends. The CDR3 is 16 residues long. Here the CDR3 reads CASSQVGTTGSETQYF. The DNA of the CDR3 is TGTGCCAGCAGCCAGGTGGGGACCACTGGTTCGGAGACCCAGTACTTC.

This clonotype has ten or more counts. This chain links TRBV5-4 with TRBJ2-7; 8 bases line up with TRBD2. The ends lost 7 bases at V and 4 bases at J; junction bases unmatched: 7. Per germline, CDR1 SGHNT and CDR2 YYREEE (reference sequence). This CDR3 has 13 residues. CDR3 amino acids: CASAYGGAYEQYF. The CDR3 DNA follows: TGTGCCAGCGCATACGGGGGGGCGTACGAGCAGTACTTC.

Ten or more counts support this clonotype. The gene calls are TRBV6-2 or TRBV6-3 and TRBJ2-1; 10 bases map to TRBD2. V was pared by 6 bases and J by 2 bases, with 4 bases of the junction left unmatched. Germline V lookup: CDR1 MNHEY, CDR2 SVGEGT. The CDR3 has 15 amino acids. This chain's CDR3 is CASRVGTSAYNEQFF. CDR3 coding DNA: TGTGCCAGCAGGGTGGGGACTAGCGCCTACAATGAGCAGTTCTTC.

This clonotype occurred many times. The V call is TRBV4-2, the J call TRBJ1-1; D is possibly TRBD1 (5 bases). This CDR3 spans 15 amino acids. Germline CDR1 is LGHNA and CDR2 is YNFKEQ. The V and J ends lost 3 bases and 5 bases respectively, with 16 bases between them. The CDR3 reads CASSQSDGAGTEAFF. The CDR3 DNA sequence: TGTGCCAGCAGCCAGTCCGACGGGGCAGGGACTGAAGCTTTCTTT.

This clonotype was recorded many times. The chain carries TRBV9 and TRBJ2-7, with 9 nucleotides matching TRBD2. Trimming cost V 0 bases and J 5 bases; bases outside gene matches: 9. Per germline, CDR1 SGDLS and CDR2 YYNGEE. The CDR3 runs 16 residues. CDR3 DNA: TGTGCCAGCAGCGTAGGGACCGGGACTAGCATCCACGAGCAGTACTTC. Its translation: CASSVGTGTSIHEQYF.

The table lists this clonotype with a few counts. The chain links TRBV20-1 to TRBJ1-4; 10 nucleotides align to TRBD1. V was clipped by 5 bases and J by 4 bases; unmatched bases: 4. The germline V gene encodes CDR1 DFQATT and CDR2 SNEGSKA (reference sequence). CDR3 size: 14 residues. CDR3 protein: CSADDRGLNEKLFF. As DNA, the CDR3 is TGCAGTGCTGATGACAGGGGGCTTAATGAAAAACTGTTTTTT.

Notes on this clonotype: Compared with germline, one end of the junction differs, possibly owing to a read error. The chain recombines TRBV28 with TRBJ1-3, with TRBD1 matching 9 bases. There are 15 residues in the CDR3. Germline CDR1 and CDR2: MDHEN and SYDVKM. CDR3 sequence (DNA): TGTGCCAGCGGGGCACAGGGGGCTTACGGAAAAACCATATATTTT. Encoded protein: CASGAQGAYGKTIYF.

A note on this clonotype: A much larger clone differs by one base, so this may be a read error. This chain uses TRBV4-1 with TRBJ2-1; 10 nucleotides agree with TRBD2. Germline CDR1 reads MGHRA; CDR2 reads YSYEKL. The CDR3 is 17 residues long. CDR3: CASCQVLSGLAFDEQFF. In DNA, the CDR3 is TGCGCCAGCTGCCAAGTTTTGTCGGGACTAGCGTTCGATGAGCAGTTCTTC.

In this sample, this clonotype turned up many times. The chain couples TRBV5-1 to TRBJ1-1, with D perhaps matching TRBD1 (5 bases). The CDR3 totals 15 residues. Looked up from germline, CDR1 is SGHRS and CDR2 is YFSETQ. The ends were cut back, 3 bases at V and 1 base at J, with 13 bases in the middle. CDR3 region: CASSSTGRGNTEAFF. In DNA form, the CDR3 reads TGCGCCAGCAGCTCTACAGGCCGGGGGAACACTGAAGCTTTCTTT.

This clonotype showed up many times. This chain joins TRBV15 and TRBJ1-2; D gene ambiguous. V was shortened by 6 bases and J by 8 bases, with 22 bases between the two germline ends. The CDR3 totals 15 residues. CDR1 LNHNV and CDR2 YYDKDF come from the germline V gene (reference sequence). In DNA form, the CDR3 reads TGTGCCACCAGATATACCCGCTCCCCCGGGTGGGGCTACACCTTC. Translating gives CATRYTRSPGWGYTF.

This clonotype was counted at least ten times. V gene TRBV6-2 or TRBV6-3 combines with J gene TRBJ1-1; D not certain. CDR3 length equals 13 residues. The V and J ends lost 6 bases and 3 bases respectively, with 11 bases between them. Germline V CDR1 and CDR2: MNHEY, SVGEGT. The CDR3 DNA reads TGTGCCAGCAGCCGACACGGGGACACTGAAGCTTTCTTT. Amino acid sequence: CASSRHGDTEAFF.

This clonotype came up many times. This rearrangement joins TRBV20-1 to TRBJ2-5; D may be TRBD2 (6 bases). CDR1 is DFQATT, CDR2 SNEGSKA, per germline (reference sequence). CDR3 size: 12 residues. V was cut by 6 bases and J by 2 bases, with 10 bases left in between. The DNA of the CDR3 is TGCAGTGCCCTGACTAGTCAAGAGACCCAGTACTTC. Its translation is CSALTSQETQYF.

This clonotype was observed a handful of times. In DNA, the CDR3 is TGCGCCAGCAGCAAGGGACAGGGGTCTCAAGAGACCCAGTACTTC. Its translation is CASSKGQGSQETQYF. This rearrangement joins TRBV10-1 to TRBJ2-5, with TRBD1 matching over 10 bases. This CDR3 has 15 amino acids. Germline loops: CDR1 WNHNN, CDR2 SYGVQD (reference sequence). After removal of 6 bases from V and 2 bases from J, the junction contained 6 bases not matched to a gene.

This clonotype was seen ten or more times. The gene calls are TRBV2 and TRBJ2-5; D possibly uses TRBD1 or TRBD2 (5 bases each). Germline V gives CDR1 SNHLY, CDR2 FYNNEI. The CDR3 consists of 14 residues. Deletions cut 10 bases from V and 3 bases from J, with 18 bases between. The CDR3 DNA is TGTGCCAACCGCCGGGACGAAGCCGAAGAGACCCAGTACTTC. It specifies CANRRDEAEETQYF.

The V and J genes are TRBV7-2 and TRBJ2-1, with D possibly TRBD2 on 6 matching bases. Trimming stripped 6 bases from V and 10 bases from J, with 22 bases between. The CDR3 has 15 residues. Germline V lookup: CDR1 SGHTA, CDR2 FQGNSA. CDR3: CASSSGGELGGEQFF. The CDR3 DNA is TGTGCCAGCAGTTCTGGCGGGGAATTGGGTGGGGAGCAGTTCTTC.

There are many counts of this clonotype. This chain joins TRBV6-2 or TRBV6-3 and TRBJ2-7; 8 bases line up with TRBD1. Germline V lookup: CDR1 MNHEY, CDR2 SVGEGT. The length of the CDR3 is 14 residues. With V trimmed by 6 bases and J by 7 bases, 11 bases remained unmatched. The CDR3 protein is CASRDTGGTGEQYF. The CDR3 nucleotides read TGTGCCAGCAGAGATACAGGGGGGACTGGGGAGCAGTACTTC.

The sample holds a few counts of this clonotype. The chain links TRBV5-1 to TRBJ2-1, with D possibly being TRBD2 (6 bases). V shed 3 bases and J shed 5 bases, with 15 bases lying between them. Germline V CDR1 and CDR2: SGHRS, YFSETQ. This CDR3 contains 15 residues. In nucleotides, the CDR3 is TGCGCCAGCAGCTCGGATCCCGGGACTCACAATGAGCAGTTCTTC. Residues: CASSSDPGTHNEQFF.

This chain links TRBV7-9 with TRBJ1-2, with 10 bases identical to TRBD1. V gave up 5 bases and J gave up 3 bases; unmatched junction bases: 6. The germline V gene has CDR1 SEHNR and CDR2 FQNEAQ (reference sequence). The CDR3 is made up of 15 amino acids. CDR3 DNA sequence: TGTGCCAGCAGCAAAGGGACAGGGGACTACTATGGCTACACCTTC. This codes for CASSKGTGDYYGYTF.

At least ten counts were recorded for this clonotype. This chain links TRBV11-2 with TRBJ2-7; D might be TRBD1 (6 bases). The CDR3 runs to 13 residues. Germline V CDR1 and CDR2: SGHAT, FQNNGV. The V and J ends lost 5 bases and 4 bases respectively, with 12 bases between them. This chain's CDR3 is CASSRGTLYEQYF. In DNA form, the CDR3 reads TGTGCCAGCAGCCGAGGGACACTTTACGAGCAGTACTTC.

This clonotype appeared many times. The chain couples TRBV29-1 to TRBJ2-7; 8 nucleotides match TRBD1. This CDR3 contains 12 residues. The junction had 8 bases not matched to a gene; V was cut back by 8 bases and J by 5 bases. From germline, CDR1 is SQVTM and CDR2 ANQGSEA. The CDR3 coding sequence is TGCAGCACAGACAGGGGTCGCGACGAGCAGTACTTC. This translates into CSTDRGRDEQYF.